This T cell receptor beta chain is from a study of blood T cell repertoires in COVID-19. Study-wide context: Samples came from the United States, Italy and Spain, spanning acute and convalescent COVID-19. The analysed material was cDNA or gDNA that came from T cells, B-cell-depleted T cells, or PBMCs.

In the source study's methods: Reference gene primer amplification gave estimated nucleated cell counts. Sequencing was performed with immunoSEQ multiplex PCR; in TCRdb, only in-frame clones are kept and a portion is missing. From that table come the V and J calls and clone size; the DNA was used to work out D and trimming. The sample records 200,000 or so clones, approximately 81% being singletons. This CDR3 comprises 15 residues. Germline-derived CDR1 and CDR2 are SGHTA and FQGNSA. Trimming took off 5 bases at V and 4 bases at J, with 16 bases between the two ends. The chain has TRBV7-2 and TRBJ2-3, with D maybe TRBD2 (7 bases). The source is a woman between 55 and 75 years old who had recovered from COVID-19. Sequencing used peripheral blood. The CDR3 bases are TGTGCCAGCAGCCCTCCGGGGGGCGGGGCAGATACGCAGTATTTT. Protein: CASSPPGGGADTQYF.